The rows below give T cell receptor beta chains drawn from one sample of a study of human T cells and chemical hapten exposure. MiXCR, applied by TCRdb to the RACE reads, yields one record per CDR3 protein. The table lists around 110,000 distinct CDR3 sequences, around 10% of them singletons, with more than 1.3% in the top ten. The material was whole blood, obtained in connection with sensitization to the hapten diphenylcyclopropenone (DPC). The receptors shown here come from a woman between 45 and 60 years old with alopecia areata. Some clones in this sample may be carry-over from other donors' samples. Each CDR3 is given with its conserved first and last residue. A D gene is named only where the DNA matches it firmly. Expanded clones are given a class, and other clones once, few, many or no size at all.

V	D	size	J	DNA	CDR3
TRBV6-5	-	few	TRBJ1-5	TGTGCCAGCAGTTACTCAACAGGTTCTGATCAGCCCCAGCATTTT	CASSYSTGSDQPQHF
TRBV10-3	TRBD1	-	TRBJ1-5	TGTGCCATCAGTGAAGGAACAGGGGGCGCGGCTCAGCCCCAGCATTTT	CAISEGTGGAAQPQHF
TRBV11-2	-	many	TRBJ1-2	TGTGCCAGCAGCTTAGATCGTGAGGAAGGCTACACCTTC	CASSLDREEGYTF
TRBV7-2	TRBD1	-	TRBJ1-5	TGTGCCAGCAGCTTAGTTGGGACAGGGTCCAAGCCCCAGCATTTT	CASSLVGTGSKPQHF
TRBV18	-	many	TRBJ1-1	TGTGCCAGCTCACCTAAACAGAGGAACACTGAAGCTTTCTTT	CASSPKQRNTEAFF
TRBV28	-	many	TRBJ1-2	TGTGCCAGCCGCTCGGAGGCTGCTAACTATGGCTACACCTTC	CASRSEAANYGYTF
TRBV12-3/TRBV12-4	-	many	TRBJ2-7	TGTGCCAGCAAACAACAGGGTTCCCCCTACGAGCAGTACTTC	CASKQQGSPYEQYF
TRBV29-1	-	many	TRBJ2-7	TGCAGCGCCATGACCCCTCTCTCCGAGCAGTACTTC	CSAMTPLSEQYF
TRBV6-2/TRBV6-3	-	many	TRBJ2-1	TGTGCCAGCAGTTACCCGGCAGCCTACAATGAGCAGTTCTTC	CASSYPAAYNEQFF
TRBV3-1	-	-	TRBJ1-1	TGTGCCAGCAGCCAGGGGGCTGTCGCTGAAGCTTTCTTT	CASSQGAVAEAFF
TRBV15	TRBD1	few	TRBJ1-1	TGTGCCACCAGCAGAGCCGGGACAGGCACTGAAGCTTTCTTT	CATSRAGTGTEAFF
TRBV28	-	many	TRBJ1-2	TGTGCCAGCAGTTTGATACAGGGATATGGCTACACCTTC	CASSLIQGYGYTF
TRBV14	TRBD1	many	TRBJ2-1	TGTGCCAGCAGCCTTAGGCAGGGGGCAGGCAATGAGCAGTTCTTC	CASSLRQGAGNEQFF
TRBV6-2/TRBV6-3	-	-	TRBJ1-5	TGTGCCAGCAGCTCCCCTAGGATAAAAAAGCCCCAGCATTTT	CASSSPRIKKPQHF
TRBV7-9	-	few	TRBJ1-4	TGTGCCAGCAGCAAGAGGGGAACGGATGAAAAACTGTTTTTT	CASSKRGTDEKLFF
TRBV11-2	-	-	TRBJ2-7	TGTGCCAGCAGCTTCAACCCTCAGGGGTCCTACGAGCAGTACTTC	CASSFNPQGSYEQYF
TRBV4-3	-	-	TRBJ1-1	TGCGCCAGCAGCCAAAACACGTTGGACACTGAAGCTTTCTTT	CASSQNTLDTEAFF
TRBV5-1	TRBD2	many	TRBJ2-3	TGCGCCAGCAGCTCGGGACTAACCAACACAGATACGCAGTATTTT	CASSSGLTNTDTQYF
TRBV7-9	TRBD1	many	TRBJ1-6	TGTGCCAGCAGCTTGACAGGGCAGGAAAATTCACCCCTCCACTTT	CASSLTGQENSPLHF
TRBV7-2	-	few	TRBJ2-5	TGTGCCAGCAGCTTAGTGCCTAGCCTGGAGACCCAGTACTTC	CASSLVPSLETQYF
TRBV24-1	-	-	TRBJ1-1	TGTGCCACCAGTCTCTCGGCGAACACTGAAGCTTTCTTT	CATSLSANTEAFF
TRBV7-2	TRBD2	-	TRBJ2-4	TGTGCCAGCAGCCCCGGTGGCAGCGGGGGGGCCCGAGGCATTCAGTACTTC	CASSPGGSGGARGIQYF
TRBV10-2	-	-	TRBJ1-1	TGCGCCAGCAGGGGGACAAGCAGGAACACTGAAGCTTTCTTT	CASRGTSRNTEAFF
TRBV4-3	-	few	TRBJ1-4	TGCGCCAGCAGCCAGAAAAACAATGAAAAACTGTTTTTT	CASSQKNNEKLFF
TRBV20-1	-	-	TRBJ2-3	TGCAGTGCTATGCGGGCTAGCGGCACAGATACGCAGTATTTT	CSAMRASGTDTQYF
TRBV7-2	TRBD2	many	TRBJ2-1	TGTGCCAGCAGCCTAAACCAGCGGGGCGAGGAGTTCTTC	CASSLNQRGEEFF
TRBV11-2	-	-	TRBJ2-1	TGTGCCAGCAGCCGGAACCTGGGGCAGTTCTTC	CASSRNLGQFF
TRBV28	-	few	TRBJ2-3	TGTGCCAGCAGTTGGCTTTGGCTGTGGGAGGAGGGGGATACGCAGTATTTT	CASSWLWLWEEGDTQYF
TRBV28	TRBD1	-	TRBJ1-2	TGTGCCAGCAGTTCGCGTCGGTACAGGGGCTATGGCTACACCTTC	CASSSRRYRGYGYTF
TRBV4-1	-	-	TRBJ2-3	TGCGCCAGCCGAGGGGTTAGCACAGATACGCAGTATTTT	CASRGVSTDTQYF
TRBV5-1	TRBD2	-	TRBJ2-5	TGCGCCAGCAGCTTGGGGGAGCGGGGAGAGACCCAGTACTTC	CASSLGERGETQYF
TRBV29-1	-	many	TRBJ2-7	TGCAGCGTTTTTTCTGGGCACGAGCAGTACTTC	CSVFSGHEQYF
TRBV18	-	many	TRBJ2-7	TGTGCCAGCTCGCTAGGCCAGTCAGGAGATTTCTACGAGCAGTACTTC	CASSLGQSGDFYEQYF
TRBV5-1	-	few	TRBJ2-2	TGCGCCAGCAGCAAACGTCCGGGAGCGAACACCGGGGAGCTGTTTTTT	CASSKRPGANTGELFF
TRBV2	-	few	TRBJ2-3	TGTGCCAGCAGCCCCCTATCGAGCACAGATACGCAGTATTTT	CASSPLSSTDTQYF
TRBV2	-	many	TRBJ2-1	TGTGCCAGCAGTCGGAGGGCCGGTGAGCAGTTCTTC	CASSRRAGEQFF
TRBV5-1	-	-	TRBJ1-6	TGCGCCAGCAGCTTGGCAACGAGACAGTCTTATTCACCCCTCCACTTT	CASSLATRQSYSPLHF
TRBV12-3/TRBV12-4	TRBD1	-	TRBJ1-2	TGTGCCAGCAGTTTTCGGACAGGGTCATCCTATGGCTACACCTTC	CASSFRTGSSYGYTF
TRBV6-5	-	many	TRBJ1-6	TGTGCCAGCAGTTACTCGGGCAGCCATTATAATTCACCCCTCCACTTT	CASSYSGSHYNSPLHF
TRBV14	-	few	TRBJ1-1	TGTGCCAGCAGGTGGATAGGGGATGAAGCTTTCTTT	CASRWIGDEAFF